This passage covers 22 T cell receptor beta chains from one sample sequenced in a study of blood T cell repertoires in COVID-19. Libraries were prepared by immunoSEQ multiplex PCR; TCRdb keeps only in-frame clonotypes and omits some of them. The table includes 100,000 or so clones, approximately 93% detected once. Sequenced material: peripheral blood. These receptors were taken from a man in his 60s with acute or convalescent COVID-19.

The genes are TRBV5-1 and TRBJ2-1, with 10 bases lining up with TRBD2. The junction had 4 bases not matched to a gene; V was cut back by 0 bases and J by 4 bases. In germline, CDR1 is SGHRS, CDR2 YFSETQ. The CDR3 is made up of 16 amino acids. CDR3 bases: TGCGCCAGCAGCTTGGGTACTAGCGGGAAGTACAATGAGCAGTTCTTC. Translation: CASSLGTSGKYNEQFF.

The rearrangement links TRBV23-1 to TRBJ1-1; TRBD1 might be the D (5 bases). TRBV23-1 is given ORF status, its function remaining uncertain. This CDR3 region has 15 residues. V was clipped by 4 bases and J by 1 base, with 13 bases between them. The CDR3: CASSPSTDKNTEAFF. The CDR3 nucleotides are TGCGCCAGCAGTCCCTCGACAGACAAGAACACTGAAGCTTTCTTT.

V and J are TRBV11-3 and TRBJ2-7, with D tentatively TRBD2 (6 bases). CDR1 is SGHNT and CDR2 is YENEEA in the germline V gene. The CDR3 is 15 residues long. V was trimmed by 5 bases and J by 5 bases, leaving 19 bases between them. This chain's CDR3 is CASSLGAGTVDEQYV. For the CDR3, the DNA is TGTGCCAGCAGCCTAGGAGCTGGGACTGTGGACGAGCAGTACGTC.

This sequence joins TRBV10-3 and TRBJ1-1; D unresolved. The V gene's germline CDR1 is ENHRY and CDR2 SYGVKD. Trimming removed 0 bases at V and 1 base at J, with 12 bases between. The CDR3 sequence is 16 residues long. The CDR3 region is CAISESPWRRNTEAFF. The CDR3 nucleotides are TGTGCCATCAGTGAGTCACCTTGGAGGCGGAACACTGAAGCTTTCTTT.

The chain joins TRBV25-1 to TRBJ2-5, with TRBD2 matching over 9 bases. The V gene end was trimmed by 7 bases and the J gene end by 5 bases; junction bases not matched to a gene: 5. This CDR3 has 13 amino acids. CDR1 MGHDK and CDR2 SYGVNS come from the germline V gene. The CDR3 nucleotides read TGTGCCAGCAAGAGCGGGAGGAGGGAGACCCAGTACTTC. The encoded protein is CASKSGRRETQYF.

V usage is TRBV9 and J usage is TRBJ1-1; 11 nucleotides match TRBD1. This CDR3 spans 16 amino acids. CDR1 SGDLS and CDR2 YYNGEE come from the germline V gene. V was pared by 0 bases and J by 1 base, with 2 bases of the junction left unmatched. The CDR3: CASSVEGTGGNTEAFF. The CDR3 DNA reads TGTGCCAGCAGCGTAGAGGGGACAGGGGGGAACACTGAAGCTTTCTTT.

The chain uses TRBV18 and TRBJ1-1; maybe TRBD1 (6 bases). The length of the CDR3 is 14 residues. Germline V gene sequence: CDR1 KGHSH, CDR2 LQKENI. Trimming removed 2 bases from V and 4 bases from J, with 11 bases in between. CDR3 sequence reads: CASSPGQGITEAFF. For the CDR3, the DNA is TGTGCCAGCTCACCAGGGCAGGGGATCACTGAAGCTTTCTTT. The variable domain in full, completed from reference TRBV18 and TRBJ1-1, reads NAGVMQNPRHLVRRRGQEARLRCSPMKGHSHVYWYRQLPEEGLKFMVYLQKENIIDESGMPKERFSAEFPKEGPSILRIQQVVRGDSAAYFCASSPGQGITEAFFGQGTRLTVV.

A word on this clone: In the same sample, other DNA sequences code for this CDR3. This chain joins TRBV6-5 and TRBJ2-7; weak D call: TRBD2 (5 bases). The CDR3 has 15 amino acids. The germline CDR1 and CDR2 sequences are MNHEY and SVGAGI. V was trimmed by 6 bases and J by 0 bases, leaving 15 bases between them. CDR3 sequence: CASRLGARNSYEQYF. CDR3 coding DNA: TGTGCCAGCAGGCTGGGAGCAAGGAACTCCTACGAGCAGTACTTC.

The chain recombines TRBV3-1 (or the pseudogene TRBV3-2) with TRBJ2-1, with 7 bases fitting TRBD2. CDR3 length: 14 amino acids. CDR1 LGHDT and CDR2 YNNKEL come from the germline V gene (reference sequence). V lost 0 bases to trimming and J lost 9 bases; unmatched junction nucleotides: 5. The CDR3 region is CASSQDRSGGEQFF. Written as DNA, the CDR3 is TGTGCCAGCAGCCAAGATCGATCGGGGGGTGAGCAGTTCTTC.

The J gene is TRBJ2-1, the V gene TRBV4-2, with D maybe TRBD1 (5 bases). Germline V gives CDR1 LGHNA, CDR2 YNFKEQ. V was trimmed by 2 bases and J by 0 bases, leaving 11 bases between them. CDR3 size: 16 residues. The CDR3 loop reads CASSQSAGNSYNEQFF. Written as DNA, the CDR3 is TGTGCCAGCAGCCAAAGCGCAGGGAACTCCTACAATGAGCAGTTCTTC.

V gene TRBV5-6 combines with J gene TRBJ2-1; the match to TRBD2 covers 9 bases. This CDR3 is built from 18 residues. Germline assignment: CDR1 SGHDT and CDR2 YYEEEE. Trimming at V came to 5 bases and at J to 5 bases, leaving 17 bases not matched to a gene. This chain's CDR3 is CASSSFISGSFWDNEQFF. For the CDR3, the DNA is TGTGCCAGCAGTAGCTTTATTAGCGGGAGTTTTTGGGACAATGAGCAGTTCTTC.

The chain combines TRBV11-1 with TRBJ1-2; TRBD1 aligns across 7 bases. The trim removed 1 base at V and 5 bases at J, leaving 7 bases unmatched. Germline lookup yields CDR1 SGHAT and CDR2 FQDESV (reference sequence). The CDR3 sequence is 15 residues long. The CDR3 DNA reads as TGTGCCAGCAGCTTAGGAGGGGGCGCGAAGTATGGCTACACCTTC. The encoded protein is CASSLGGGAKYGYTF.

The genes are TRBV5-1 and TRBJ1-2; 7 positions match TRBD1. This CDR3 contains 15 residues. Unmatched junction bases numbered 7, after V lost 0 bases and J lost 5 bases. CDR1 and CDR2 (germline): SGHRS, YFSETQ. DNA for the CDR3: TGCGCCAGCAGCTTGGACCAGGGGACAGTTTATGGCTACACCTTC. Translated, it gives CASSLDQGTVYGYTF. Variable domain in full (rest from reference TRBV5-1 and TRBJ1-2): KAGVTQTPRYLIKTRGQQVTLSCSPISGHRSVSWYQQTPGQGLQFLFEYFSETQRNKGNFPGRFSGRQFSNSRSEMNVSTLELGDSALYLCASSLDQGTVYGYTFGSGTRLTVV.

The CDR3 sequence is CASSQDSSIEQYF. CDR3 bases: TGCGCCAGCAGCCAGGACAGTTCGATCGAGCAGTACTTC. This chain links TRBV4-1 with TRBJ2-7; tentatively, D is TRBD1 (6 bases). Germline lookup yields CDR1 MGHRA and CDR2 YSYEKL. V dropped 3 bases and J dropped 6 bases, with 12 bases sitting between them. CDR3 length equals 13 residues.

This chain uses TRBV5-1 with TRBJ1-2, with 9 bases matching TRBD1. Losses at the gene ends were 0 bases for V and 4 bases for J; bases not matched to a gene: 7. The CDR3 spans 16 residues. CDR1 is SGHRS and CDR2 is YFSETQ in the germline V gene. The CDR3 DNA reads as TGCGCCAGCAGCTTGGCCGGACAGGGGCCCCTCTATGGCTACACCTTC. It codes for CASSLAGQGPLYGYTF.

This chain uses TRBV6-6 with TRBJ1-1; no firm D call. The ends were cut back, 0 bases at V and 0 bases at J, with 11 bases in the middle. Germline lookup yields CDR1 MNHNY and CDR2 SVGAGI (reference sequence). The CDR3 sequence is 16 residues long. CDR3 sequence: CASSYSRPRMNTEAFF. DNA of the CDR3: TGTGCCAGCAGTTACTCGAGACCGAGGATGAACACTGAAGCTTTCTTT.

The chain couples TRBV5-1 to TRBJ1-1; tentatively, D is TRBD1 (5 bases). The CDR3 consists of 14 residues. The germline V and J ends were trimmed by 2 bases and 1 base, with 9 bases remaining between them. Germline CDR1 SGHRS, CDR2 YFSETQ. CDR3 in amino acids: CASSLATANTEAFF. The CDR3, as DNA: TGCGCCAGCAGCTTAGCGACAGCGAACACTGAAGCTTTCTTT.

This rearrangement joins TRBV12-5 to TRBJ1-5; no definite D call. The CDR3 runs to 12 residues. The V and J ends lost 4 bases and 9 bases respectively, with 10 bases between them. The germline CDR1 and CDR2 sequences are LGHNT and FRNRAP. The CDR3 DNA sequence: TGTGCTAGTGGTTCCCCCGAGGGGCCCCAGCATTTT. The encoded protein is CASGSPEGPQHF.

The chain joins TRBV14 to TRBJ2-5; the match to TRBD2 covers 11 bases. Germline CDR1 is SGHDN and CDR2 is FVKESK. V was pared by 3 bases and J by 8 bases, with 2 bases of the junction left unmatched. This CDR3 is 13 amino acids long. CDR3 in amino acids: CASSHGLAGTQYF. The DNA of the CDR3 is TGTGCCAGCAGCCACGGACTAGCGGGTACCCAGTACTTC.

This clone was counted a single time. The chain couples TRBV5-6 to TRBJ1-3, with unresolved D. Germline CDR1 SGHDT, CDR2 YYEEEE. The CDR3 runs to 13 residues. The V end was cut by 2 bases, the J end by 0 bases, with 3 bases between. CDR3 in amino acids: CASSFSSGNTIYF. The CDR3 bases are TGTGCCAGCAGCTTTAGCTCTGGAAACACCATATATTTT.

The chain couples TRBV5-3 to TRBJ2-4; 9 nucleotides line up with TRBD2. TRBV5-3 is classed as an ORF, of uncertain function. The CDR3 consists of 13 residues. Germline trimming cut 0 bases from V and 15 bases from J; bases unmatched to any gene: 7. The CDR3 reads CARSLGLAAYLYF. DNA for the CDR3: TGTGCCAGAAGCTTGGGACTAGCGGCGTATTTGTACTTC.

The genes are TRBV20-1 and TRBJ2-7; TRBD2 agrees at 8 bases. There are 19 residues in the CDR3. Germline trimming cut 3 bases from V and 2 bases from J; bases unmatched to any gene: 21. Germline V CDR1 and CDR2: DFQATT, SNEGSKA (reference sequence). CDR3 nucleotide sequence: TGCAGTGCTAGTCCCCCGGGAGGGACCCCGGGCACTCTGACCTACGAGCAGTACTTC. Protein sequence: CSASPPGGTPGTLTYEQYF.